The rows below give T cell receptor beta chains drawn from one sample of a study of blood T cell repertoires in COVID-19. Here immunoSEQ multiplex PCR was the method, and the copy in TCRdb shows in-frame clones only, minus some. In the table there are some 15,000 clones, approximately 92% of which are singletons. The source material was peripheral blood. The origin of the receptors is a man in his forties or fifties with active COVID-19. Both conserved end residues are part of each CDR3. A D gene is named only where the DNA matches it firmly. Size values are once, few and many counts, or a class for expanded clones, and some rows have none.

CDR3 DNA: TGTGCCACCAGCACAGACAGGGCCAACGTCCTGACTTTC
CDR3 protein: CATSTDRANVLTF
V gene: TRBV15
D gene: .
clone size: .
CDR3 length: 13
J gene: TRBJ2-6

CDR3 DNA: TGCGCCAGCAGCGAGAGGGGGACAGGCGAGAACTATGGCTACACCTTC
CDR3 protein: CASSERGTGENYGYTF
V gene: TRBV4-3
D gene: TRBD1
clone size: once
CDR3 length: 16
J gene: TRBJ1-2

CDR3 DNA: TGTGCCAGCATGCCGGGACACCAGAACACTGAAGCTTTCTTT
CDR3 protein: CASMPGHQNTEAFF
V gene: TRBV7-9
D gene: .
clone size: .
CDR3 length: 14
J gene: TRBJ1-1

CDR3 DNA: TGTGCCAGTAGTACGTTCGGGACTAGCGGGAGGGCCTCCGGGGAGCTGTTTTTT
CDR3 protein: CASSTFGTSGRASGELFF
V gene: TRBV19
D gene: TRBD2
clone size: .
CDR3 length: 18
J gene: TRBJ2-2

CDR3 DNA: TGTGCCAGCAGCCAAGATTCACTAGCGGGAGTTCCCCGACTCAATGAGCAGTTCTTC
CDR3 protein: CASSQDSLAGVPRLNEQFF
V gene: TRBV4-2
D gene: TRBD2
clone size: .
CDR3 length: 19
J gene: TRBJ2-1

CDR3 DNA: TGTGCCAGCAGGTACCGGGGGGCTGACGAGCAGTACTTC
CDR3 protein: CASRYRGADEQYF
V gene: TRBV2
D gene: .
clone size: few
CDR3 length: 13
J gene: TRBJ2-7

CDR3 DNA: TGTGCCACCCAACCCGCTGGAGACAGCACAGATACGCAGTATTTT
CDR3 protein: CATQPAGDSTDTQYF
V gene: TRBV24-1
D gene: .
clone size: .
CDR3 length: 15
J gene: TRBJ2-3

CDR3 DNA: TGTGCCAGCAGTGAACTAGCGGGCTACGAGCAGTACTTC
CDR3 protein: CASSELAGYEQYF
V gene: TRBV6-1
D gene: TRBD2
clone size: .
CDR3 length: 13
J gene: TRBJ2-7

CDR3 DNA: TGTGCCAGCAGTAGCGGCAGCTCCTACGAGCAGTACTTC
CDR3 protein: CASSSGSSYEQYF
V gene: TRBV28
D gene: .
clone size: .
CDR3 length: 13
J gene: TRBJ2-7

CDR3 DNA: TGTGCCAGTACTCGCCGGGACAGGGCAGCCGGGGAGCTGTTTTTT
CDR3 protein: CASTRRDRAAGELFF
V gene: TRBV19
D gene: TRBD1
clone size: .
CDR3 length: 15
J gene: TRBJ2-2

CDR3 DNA: TGTGCCACCAGTGATTTGCGCGCCCTAAGCACAGATACGCAGTATTTT
CDR3 protein: CATSDLRALSTDTQYF
V gene: TRBV24-1
D gene: .
clone size: once
CDR3 length: 16
J gene: TRBJ2-3

CDR3 DNA: TGTGCCAGCAGTTTAAGAGTTGCCGGGGCCAACGTCCTGACTTTC
CDR3 protein: CASSLRVAGANVLTF
V gene: TRBV27
D gene: .
clone size: .
CDR3 length: 15
J gene: TRBJ2-6

CDR3 DNA: TGTGCCAGCAGCTTAACGGGGGCAGCGAACACCGGGGAGCTGTTTTTT
CDR3 protein: CASSLTGAANTGELFF
V gene: TRBV7-3
D gene: .
clone size: .
CDR3 length: 16
J gene: TRBJ2-2

CDR3 DNA: TGTGCCAGCAGCTCGCTGGGACAGGGAAGTAAGTTCTTC
CDR3 protein: CASSSLGQGSKFF
V gene: TRBV7-3
D gene: TRBD1
clone size: .
CDR3 length: 13
J gene: TRBJ2-1

CDR3 DNA: TGTGCCAGCAGTCCCCCCAGCTCTGGGGCCAACGTCCTGACTTTC
CDR3 protein: CASSPPSSGANVLTF
V gene: TRBV25-1
D gene: .
clone size: .
CDR3 length: 15
J gene: TRBJ2-6

CDR3 DNA: TGTGCCAGCAGTTTATCATCTGGAGGTGTGGAGACCCAGTACTTC
CDR3 protein: CASSLSSGGVETQYF
V gene: TRBV28
D gene: .
clone size: .
CDR3 length: 15
J gene: TRBJ2-5

CDR3 DNA: TGTGCCAGCAGCCTCGAGGGAGGATCCTACAATGAGCAGTTCTTC
CDR3 protein: CASSLEGGSYNEQFF
V gene: TRBV9
D gene: .
clone size: .
CDR3 length: 15
J gene: TRBJ2-1

CDR3 DNA: TGTGCCAGCAGCGCCCGATGGGGCGGGAGATCGCAGTTCTTC
CDR3 protein: CASSARWGGRSQFF
V gene: TRBV3-1/TRBV3-2
D gene: TRBD2
clone size: .
CDR3 length: 14
J gene: TRBJ2-1

CDR3 DNA: TGTGCCAGCAGTTTAGGGGGTCAGGGTTTTGCCACCTTC
CDR3 protein: CASSLGGQGFATF
V gene: TRBV12-3/TRBV12-4
D gene: .
clone size: .
CDR3 length: 13
J gene: TRBJ1-2

CDR3 DNA: TGCGCCAGCAGCCAAGATTCTGTAGTACTAGCGGGAGTTGTTGAGCAGTTCTTC
CDR3 protein: CASSQDSVVLAGVVEQFF
V gene: TRBV4-1
D gene: TRBD2
clone size: .
CDR3 length: 18
J gene: TRBJ2-1

CDR3 DNA: TGTGCCAGCAGTTTTGGGACAGGGACATACAATGAGCAGTTCTTC
CDR3 protein: CASSFGTGTYNEQFF
V gene: TRBV27
D gene: TRBD1
clone size: .
CDR3 length: 15
J gene: TRBJ2-1

CDR3 DNA: TGTGCCAGTGGGACACCTGGAAACACCATATATTTT
CDR3 protein: CASGTPGNTIYF
V gene: TRBV19
D gene: .
clone size: .
CDR3 length: 12
J gene: TRBJ1-3

CDR3 DNA: TGTGCCAGCAGCCAAGAGTACTCTGGGGCCAACGTCCTGACTTTC
CDR3 protein: CASSQEYSGANVLTF
V gene: TRBV4-2
D gene: .
clone size: few
CDR3 length: 15
J gene: TRBJ2-6

CDR3 DNA: TGCGCCAGCAGAAGCGGGAGGGCCCAGGAGACCCAGTACTTC
CDR3 protein: CASRSGRAQETQYF
V gene: TRBV5-1
D gene: TRBD2
clone size: .
CDR3 length: 14
J gene: TRBJ2-5

CDR3 DNA: TGTGCCAGCAGCCTGTCCGGGACAGCTAACTATGGCTACACCTTC
CDR3 protein: CASSLSGTANYGYTF
V gene: TRBV3-1/TRBV3-2
D gene: TRBD1
clone size: once
CDR3 length: 15
J gene: TRBJ1-2

CDR3 DNA: TGTGCCAGCAGCTCCGTAGGGGACAGGGTGGAGTCCTATAATTCACCCCTCCACTTT
CDR3 protein: CASSSVGDRVESYNSPLHF
V gene: TRBV27
D gene: TRBD1
clone size: .
CDR3 length: 19
J gene: TRBJ1-6

CDR3 DNA: TGTGCCAGCAGTTTCTTCCGGGAGATCGATGAGCAGTTCTTC
CDR3 protein: CASSFFREIDEQFF
V gene: TRBV27
D gene: .
clone size: once
CDR3 length: 14
J gene: TRBJ2-1

CDR3 DNA: TGCGCCAGCAGCCTCTTTGTGTCTAGCGTGTACAATGAGCAGTTCTTC
CDR3 protein: CASSLFVSSVYNEQFF
V gene: TRBV4-1
D gene: .
clone size: .
CDR3 length: 16
J gene: TRBJ2-1

CDR3 DNA: TGTGCCACCAGTGCTTTCCAGGGTGTAAGCACAGATACGCAGTATTTT
CDR3 protein: CATSAFQGVSTDTQYF
V gene: TRBV24-1
D gene: .
clone size: once
CDR3 length: 16
J gene: TRBJ2-3

CDR3 DNA: TGCGCCAGCAGCCGACAGGGGGTAATGGACACTGAAGCTTTCTTT
CDR3 protein: CASSRQGVMDTEAFF
V gene: TRBV5-1
D gene: TRBD1
clone size: .
CDR3 length: 15
J gene: TRBJ1-1

CDR3 DNA: TGTGCCAGCCTATCCCTTCATGGCTACACCTTC
CDR3 protein: CASLSLHGYTF
V gene: TRBV6-5
D gene: .
clone size: .
CDR3 length: 11
J gene: TRBJ1-2

CDR3 DNA: TGTGCCAGCAGTGCCCGGGGAGATCAGCCCCAGCATTTT
CDR3 protein: CASSARGDQPQHF
V gene: TRBV2
D gene: .
clone size: .
CDR3 length: 13
J gene: TRBJ1-5

CDR3 DNA: TGTGCCAGCAGCTCCGTAAGGGGAAATGAGCAGTTCTTC
CDR3 protein: CASSSVRGNEQFF
V gene: TRBV7-6
D gene: .
clone size: .
CDR3 length: 13
J gene: TRBJ2-1

CDR3 DNA: TGTGCCAGCAGCCAACTGAGGGTTTGGTCTGAAGCTTTCTTT
CDR3 protein: CASSQLRVWSEAFF
V gene: TRBV5-5
D gene: .
clone size: .
CDR3 length: 14
J gene: TRBJ1-1

CDR3 DNA: TGCGCCAGCAGCTTGGAGGGACAGGGGTACACCGGGGAGCTGTTTTTT
CDR3 protein: CASSLEGQGYTGELFF
V gene: TRBV5-1
D gene: TRBD1
clone size: .
CDR3 length: 16
J gene: TRBJ2-2

CDR3 DNA: TGTGCCAGCAGTTTAGACCGCCAATACCTAGATAACTATGGCTACACCTTC
CDR3 protein: CASSLDRQYLDNYGYTF
V gene: TRBV28
D gene: .
clone size: .
CDR3 length: 17
J gene: TRBJ1-2

CDR3 DNA: TGTGCCAGCAGCTTGGCCGCTCTCGGGATCGGCGAGCAGTACTTC
CDR3 protein: CASSLAALGIGEQYF
V gene: TRBV5-5
D gene: .
clone size: .
CDR3 length: 15
J gene: TRBJ2-7

CDR3 DNA: TGTGCCAGCACTACAGGGTTCTCTGGAAACACCATATATTTT
CDR3 protein: CASTTGFSGNTIYF
V gene: TRBV6-5
D gene: .
clone size: .
CDR3 length: 14
J gene: TRBJ1-3

CDR3 DNA: TGTGCCAGCAGCCTTGGGACTAGCGGAACCTACGAGCAGTACTTC
CDR3 protein: CASSLGTSGTYEQYF
V gene: TRBV7-6
D gene: TRBD2
clone size: .
CDR3 length: 15
J gene: TRBJ2-7

CDR3 DNA: TGTGCCAGCAGCTTGGGAGGGCCTGAAGCTTTCTTT
CDR3 protein: CASSLGGPEAFF
V gene: TRBV5-6
D gene: .
clone size: .
CDR3 length: 12
J gene: TRBJ1-1

CDR3 DNA: TGTGCCAGCAGCTTTTACGGACTAGCGGACACCGGGGAGCTGTTTTTT
CDR3 protein: CASSFYGLADTGELFF
V gene: TRBV7-8
D gene: TRBD2
clone size: .
CDR3 length: 16
J gene: TRBJ2-2

CDR3 DNA: TGTGCCAGCAATCACGGAGTAAGAGAAACCCAGTACTTC
CDR3 protein: CASNHGVRETQYF
V gene: TRBV6-5
D gene: .
clone size: once
CDR3 length: 13
J gene: TRBJ2-5

CDR3 DNA: TGTGCCAGCAGCCTACGGAGCCCCAGGGCAGATACGCAGTATTTT
CDR3 protein: CASSLRSPRADTQYF
V gene: TRBV5-4
D gene: .
clone size: .
CDR3 length: 15
J gene: TRBJ2-3

CDR3 DNA: TGCGCCAGCAGCTTGGGGCTTGATGAGCAGTACTTC
CDR3 protein: CASSLGLDEQYF
V gene: TRBV5-1
D gene: .
clone size: .
CDR3 length: 12
J gene: TRBJ2-7

CDR3 DNA: TGCGCCACCTCAGCCGTTCTAGCGGGAGTGGGTGAGCAGTTCTTC
CDR3 protein: CATSAVLAGVGEQFF
V gene: TRBV4-1
D gene: TRBD2
clone size: .
CDR3 length: 15
J gene: TRBJ2-1

CDR3 DNA: TGTGCCAGCAGCCAAGATTTAGACAGCGCAATGAAAAAACTGTTTTTT
CDR3 protein: CASSQDLDSAMKKLFF
V gene: TRBV3-1/TRBV3-2
D gene: .
clone size: .
CDR3 length: 16
J gene: TRBJ1-4

CDR3 DNA: TGTGCCAGTAGTATTGAAAAGGCGGGAGGGGTCAAAAACATTCAGTACTTC
CDR3 protein: CASSIEKAGGVKNIQYF
V gene: TRBV19
D gene: TRBD2
clone size: .
CDR3 length: 17
J gene: TRBJ2-4

CDR3 DNA: TGTGCCTGGACCCCAAGAGGACAGGGCCGCAATCAGCCCCAGCATTTT
CDR3 protein: CAWTPRGQGRNQPQHF
V gene: TRBV30
D gene: TRBD1
clone size: .
CDR3 length: 16
J gene: TRBJ1-5

CDR3 DNA: TGTGCCAGCAGCTTGGCCCCGGGACAGGTTGTTGAAGCTTTCTTT
CDR3 protein: CASSLAPGQVVEAFF
V gene: TRBV5-6
D gene: TRBD1
clone size: .
CDR3 length: 15
J gene: TRBJ1-1

CDR3 DNA: TGCGCCAGCAGTTGGGGGACAGGCAACTCTGGAAACACCATATATTTT
CDR3 protein: CASSWGTGNSGNTIYF
V gene: TRBV5-1
D gene: TRBD1
clone size: .
CDR3 length: 16
J gene: TRBJ1-3

CDR3 DNA: TGTGCCAGCAGTCGTGGGAGGGCTTACGAGCAGTACTTC
CDR3 protein: CASSRGRAYEQYF
V gene: TRBV27
D gene: TRBD2
clone size: .
CDR3 length: 13
J gene: TRBJ2-7

CDR3 DNA: TGTGCCACCAGCAGAGATCAGGGGACAGCCTTCTACGAGCAGTACTTC
CDR3 protein: CATSRDQGTAFYEQYF
V gene: TRBV15
D gene: TRBD1
clone size: once
CDR3 length: 16
J gene: TRBJ2-7

CDR3 DNA: TGCGCCAGCACGGACGGGACAGGGGCCGAGCAGTACTTC
CDR3 protein: CASTDGTGAEQYF
V gene: TRBV5-1
D gene: TRBD1
clone size: .
CDR3 length: 13
J gene: TRBJ2-7

CDR3 DNA: TGTGCCAGCAGTCTGCGGGCAGGGGGTCGAGGCTACACCTTC
CDR3 protein: CASSLRAGGRGYTF
V gene: TRBV28
D gene: TRBD1
clone size: .
CDR3 length: 14
J gene: TRBJ1-2

CDR3 DNA: TGTGCCACTAAAAAGAATACCGGGGAGAACACTGAAGCTTTCTTT
CDR3 protein: CATKKNTGENTEAFF
V gene: TRBV25-1
D gene: .
clone size: .
CDR3 length: 15
J gene: TRBJ1-1

CDR3 DNA: TGTGCCAGCAGCCAAGCACTAGTCCACGAGCAGTACTTC
CDR3 protein: CASSQALVHEQYF
V gene: TRBV3-1/TRBV3-2
D gene: .
clone size: .
CDR3 length: 13
J gene: TRBJ2-7

CDR3 DNA: TGTGCCAGCAGCAGAATAGCGGGATCCTCCTACGAGCAGTACTTC
CDR3 protein: CASSRIAGSSYEQYF
V gene: TRBV21-1
D gene: .
clone size: few
CDR3 length: 15
J gene: TRBJ2-7

CDR3 DNA: TGTGCCAGCAGCTTTACAAGGACAACTACTGGGGGGGAGCAGTACTTC
CDR3 protein: CASSFTRTTTGGEQYF
V gene: TRBV7-2
D gene: .
clone size: once
CDR3 length: 16
J gene: TRBJ2-7

CDR3 DNA: TGTGCCAGCAGTTTGAGGACAGGGAGTGGCAATCAGCCCCAGCATTTT
CDR3 protein: CASSLRTGSGNQPQHF
V gene: TRBV28
D gene: TRBD1
clone size: .
CDR3 length: 16
J gene: TRBJ1-5

CDR3 DNA: TGTGCCAGCAGCTTATGGGCAGGGGAAGGTTACGAGCAGTACTTC
CDR3 protein: CASSLWAGEGYEQYF
V gene: TRBV7-3
D gene: .
clone size: once
CDR3 length: 15
J gene: TRBJ2-7